The next 23 T cell receptor beta chains were all read from a single sample in a study of regulatory T cells in long-lasting Graves disease. For TCR beta, libraries came from iRepertoire HTBI primers and Arm-PCR of CDR3 regions. Each CDR3 protein is one row after TCRdb ran MiXCR on the multiplex PCR reads. Of some 600,000 distinct CDR3 sequences in the sample, 15% to 20% were seen once. Time point described: newly diagnosed GD, antithyroid drugs for less than 3 months. PBMC RNA served as the TCR library source. These sequences were also reported in another study, on T cells in Graves' hyperthyroidism and ophthalmopathy.

Sequencing used peripheral blood mononuclear cells (PBMCs), obtained at new diagnosis, from a patient treated with antithyroid drugs. The receptors here all came from a man aged 18 to 35 with Graves disease.

This clonotype has a handful of counts. This could be a read error, since a much larger clone is one nucleotide away. The CDR3 DNA is TGTGCCAGCAGTCCTAGCGGGAGTGGCACCGGGGAGCTGCTTTTT. This sequence encodes CASSPSGSGTGELLF. The V call is TRBV27, the J call TRBJ2-2; 10 bases fit TRBD2. The CDR3 consists of 15 residues. Germline CDR1 and CDR2: MNHEY and SMNVEV (reference sequence).

This clonotype has just a few counts. The chain has TRBV6-1 and TRBJ2-4; 7 bases line up with TRBD2. The CDR3 sequence is 15 residues long. V gave up 4 bases and J gave up 0 bases; unmatched junction bases: 3. From germline, CDR1 is MNHNS and CDR2 SASEGT. The CDR3 DNA sequence: TGTGCCAGCAGTGTGGGAGGGAAAGCCAAAAACATTCAGTACTTC. This translates into CASSVGGKAKNIQYF.

The rearrangement uses TRBV5-4 and TRBJ2-5, with D unclear. Germline V gene lookup returns CDR1 SGHNT and CDR2 YYREEE (reference sequence). Trimming shortened V by 2 bases and J by 0 bases, and 5 bases separated the two germline ends. This CDR3 is built from 13 residues. The CDR3 reads CASSFPDQETQYF. The DNA for the CDR3 is TGTGCCAGCAGCTTTCCAGACCAAGAGACCCAGTACTTC.

This clonotype was seen repeatedly, ten times or more. The chain is built from TRBV6-5 and TRBJ2-1; 11 bases are shared with TRBD2. This CDR3 comprises 16 residues. CDR1 MNHEY and CDR2 SVGAGI come from the germline V gene. V was pared by 2 bases and J by 9 bases, with 9 bases of the junction left unmatched. The CDR3 sequence: CASSYRATSGKGEQFF. The CDR3 coding sequence is TGTGCCAGCAGTTACAGAGCGACTAGCGGGAAGGGTGAGCAGTTCTTC.

The chain joins TRBV3-1 to TRBJ2-1; maybe TRBD2 (5 bases). V shed 1 base and J shed 8 bases, with 12 bases lying between them. CDR3 size: 14 residues. Germline loops: CDR1 LGHDT, CDR2 YNNKEL (reference sequence). The CDR3 reads CASSQAESSYEQFF. As DNA, the CDR3 is TGTGCCAGCAGCCAAGCTGAATCTAGCTATGAGCAGTTCTTC.

This clonotype was counted between two and nine times. The chain joins TRBV7-9 to TRBJ1-2; D ambiguous. The V gene lost 1 base and the J gene lost 5 bases, with 11 bases spanning the gap. This CDR3 region has 14 residues. Germline V gene data show CDR1 as SEHNR and CDR2 as FQNEAQ (reference sequence). Written as DNA, the CDR3 is TGTGCCAGCAGCTTAGAAGGTCAACAATATGGCTACACCTTC. Translating it yields CASSLEGQQYGYTF.

V and J are TRBV7-3 and TRBJ1-6; the match to TRBD1 covers 10 bases. Trimming cost V 4 bases and J 7 bases; bases outside gene matches: 4. The CDR3 has 15 residues. CDR1 and CDR2 from the germline V gene are SGHTA and FQGTGA. CDR3 sequence reads: CASSSGTGANSPLHF. In DNA, the CDR3 is TGTGCCAGCAGCTCCGGGACAGGGGCAAATTCACCCCTCCACTTT.

This clonotype was counted at least ten times. The rearrangement links TRBV29-1 to TRBJ2-4; TRBD1 is a possible D gene (6 bases). Trimming removed 2 bases at V and 0 bases at J, with 8 bases between. The CDR3 has 14 residues. The V gene's germline CDR1 is SQVTM and CDR2 ANQGSEA. The CDR3, as DNA: TGCAGCGTTGAAAGGGGGACAGCCAAAAACATTCAGTACTTC. It specifies CSVERGTAKNIQYF.

The sample holds one count of this clonotype. V is TRBV11-2 and J is TRBJ1-1; TRBD1 agrees at 7 bases. Germline V gene lookup returns CDR1 SGHAT and CDR2 FQNNGV. The trim removed 4 bases at V and 4 bases at J, leaving 9 bases unmatched. This CDR3 has 15 amino acids. The CDR3 loop is CASSSTTGRSTEAFF. The CDR3 DNA is TGTGCCAGCAGCTCCACGACAGGGAGGAGCACTGAAGCTTTCTTT.

This clonotype occurred a few times. The chain has TRBV4-2 and TRBJ1-2, with D hard to call. The CDR3 covers 16 residues. V lost 0 bases, J lost 5 bases, and 16 bases lay in between. The V gene's germline CDR1 is LGHNA and CDR2 YNFKEQ. For the CDR3, the DNA is TGTGCCAGCAGCCAAGACCCGGATCCAGACCCTTATGGCTACACCTTC. Its translation is CASSQDPDPDPYGYTF.

V usage is TRBV2 and J usage is TRBJ1-2, with no clear D. The germline gives CDR1 SNHLY, CDR2 FYNNEI. V lost 8 bases and J lost 2, with 9 bases in between. The CDR3 has 12 amino acids. Here the CDR3 DNA reads TGTGCCAGCGGCGACGGAAACTATGGCTACACCTTC. Amino acid sequence: CASGDGNYGYTF. Full variable domain (rest looked up from reference TRBV2 and TRBJ1-2): EPEVTQTPSHQVTQMGQEVILRCVPISNHLYFYWYRQILGQKVEFLVSFYNNEISEKSEIFDDQFSVERPDGSNFTLKIRSTKLEDSAMYFCASGDGNYGYTFGSGTRLTVV.

This clonotype turned up a few times. This chain links TRBV5-1 with TRBJ2-3, with 15 nucleotides matching TRBD2. V trimming: 2 bases; J trimming: 3 bases; junction bases outside the gene matches: 13. CDR1 and CDR2 (germline): SGHRS, YFSETQ. CDR3 length equals 20 residues. CDR3: CASSFGRTSGRVSGTDTQYF. CDR3 in DNA: TGCGCCAGCAGCTTTGGTCGGACTAGCGGGAGGGTGTCAGGGACAGATACGCAGTATTTT. Supplemented by reference TRBV5-1 and TRBJ2-3, the full variable domain reads KAGVTQTPRYLIKTRGQQVTLSCSPISGHRSVSWYQQTPGQGLQFLFEYFSETQRNKGNFPGRFSGRQFSNSRSEMNVSTLELGDSALYLCASSFGRTSGRVSGTDTQYFGPGTRLTVL.

There are many counts of this clonotype. At one end the junction does not follow the germline gene, possibly because of a read error. This chain links TRBV20-1 with TRBJ1-2; 9 bases agree with TRBD1. This CDR3 comprises 11 residues. CDR1 DFQATT and CDR2 SNEGSKA come from the germline V gene (reference sequence). CDR3 in amino acids: CSAGGQGVNAF. The CDR3 DNA reads as TGCAGTGCTGGGGGACAGGGAGTAAACGCCTTC.

This chain joins TRBV7-9 and TRBJ1-2, with D perhaps matching TRBD1 (6 bases). V was cut by 6 bases and J by 7 bases, with 15 bases left in between. Germline assignment: CDR1 SEHNR and CDR2 FQNEAQ (reference sequence). This CDR3 region has 13 residues. Written as DNA, the CDR3 is TGTGCCAGCAGTGAAGGGGGAATGTCTGGCTACACCTTC. Translating it yields CASSEGGMSGYTF. Combining the CDR3 with reference TRBV7-9 and TRBJ1-2 gives the whole variable domain DTGVSQNPRHKITKRGQNVTFRCDPISEHNRLYWYRQTLGQGPEFLTYFQNEAQLEKSRLLSDRFSAERPKGSFSTLEIQRTEQGDSAMYLCASSEGGMSGYTFGSGTRLTVV.

A few counts support this clonotype. The chain carries TRBV18 and TRBJ2-3; D remains ambiguous. The last part of the DNA fits TRBJ2-1 better; the J call may be wrong. This CDR3 is 11 amino acids long. CDR1 is KGHSH, CDR2 LQKENI, per germline. CDR3 in amino acids: CASSPSYEQFF. The DNA of the CDR3 is TGTGCCAGCAGCCCTTCCTACGAGCAGTTCTTC.

This clonotype was found many times. The chain combines TRBV12-3 or TRBV12-4 with TRBJ2-5; D uncertain. The V end lost 5 bases, the J end lost 3 bases, and 4 bases lay between the germline ends. This CDR3 is built from 11 residues. The DNA of the CDR3 is TGTGCCAGCAGTATAGAAGAGACCCAGTACTTC. This sequence encodes CASSIEETQYF.

This clonotype has a handful of counts. The chain links TRBV4-1 to TRBJ1-2; TRBD1 might be the D (5 bases). The CDR3 totals 15 residues. The germline V and J ends were trimmed by 1 base and 4 bases, with 13 bases remaining between them. In germline, CDR1 is MGHRA, CDR2 YSYEKL. CDR3 residues: CASSQGQRLGYGYTF. CDR3 nucleotide sequence: TGCGCCAGCAGCCAAGGACAGAGATTAGGCTATGGCTACACCTTC.

The V gene is TRBV5-4, the J gene TRBJ2-1, with D uncertain. CDR1 is SGHNT and CDR2 is YYREEE in the germline V gene (reference sequence). Between the trimmed V and J ends, which lost 1 base and 6 bases, there was a span of 11 bases. The CDR3 has 14 residues. The CDR3 region has the DNA TGTGCCAGCAGCTTGCACGAAAAACTCAATGAGCAGTTCTTC. This translates into CASSLHEKLNEQFF. The entire variable domain, with the rest obtained from reference TRBV5-4 and TRBJ2-1, is as follows: ETGVTQSPTHLIKTRGQQVTLRCSSQSGHNTVSWYQQALGQGPQFIFQYYREEENGRGNFPPRFSGLQFPNYSSELNVNALELDDSALYLCASSLHEKLNEQFFGPGTRLTVL.

This clonotype was observed at least ten times. The gene calls are TRBV7-9 and TRBJ2-7; TRBD1 might be the D (5 bases). Germline V gene lookup returns CDR1 SEHNR and CDR2 FQNEAQ (reference sequence). V was cut by 0 bases and J by 5 bases, with 8 bases left in between. CDR3 length: 13 residues. CDR3 in DNA: TGTGCCAGCAGCTTAGCATCAGGGAACGAGCAGTACTTC. It codes for CASSLASGNEQYF.

This clonotype appeared a few times. The chain recombines TRBV6-1 with TRBJ2-1, with TRBD1 identical over 8 bases. CDR1 MNHNS and CDR2 SASEGT come from the germline V gene. V shed 6 bases, J shed 7 bases, and the junction held 14 bases outside the gene matches. The CDR3 has 16 residues. The CDR3 here is CASSDRTGSIGNEQFF. DNA for the CDR3: TGTGCCAGCAGCGACAGGACAGGGAGCATCGGGAATGAGCAGTTCTTC.

This clonotype was detected ten times or more. The chain has TRBV27 and TRBJ2-1, with 8 positions matching TRBD2. V gave up 7 bases and J gave up 6 bases; unmatched junction bases: 8. Looked up from germline, CDR1 is MNHEY and CDR2 is SMNVEV (reference sequence). The CDR3 extends over 14 amino acids. CDR3: CASTTGTSGNEQFF. The CDR3 DNA reads TGTGCCAGCACGACCGGGACTAGTGGCAATGAGCAGTTCTTC.

This chain connects TRBV7-9 to TRBJ2-3; TRBD1 is a possible D gene (5 bases). There are 15 residues in the CDR3. Trimming took off 2 bases at V and 1 base at J, with 10 bases between the two ends. Germline loops: CDR1 SEHNR, CDR2 FQNEAQ (reference sequence). CDR3 amino acids: CASSLLGRGTDTQYF. CDR3 nucleotides: TGTGCCAGCAGCTTATTAGGCAGGGGCACAGATACGCAGTATTTT.

This clonotype was detected ten times or more. The chain recombines TRBV16 with TRBJ1-5; no clear D. Per the germline V gene, CDR1 is KGHSY and CDR2 is FQNENV. V lost 1 base to trimming and J lost 0 bases, with 7 bases between them. The CDR3 is 15 residues long. The CDR3 sequence: CASSQWRSSNQPQHF. In nucleotides, the CDR3 is TGTGCCAGCAGCCAATGGCGGAGTAGCAATCAGCCCCAGCATTTT.